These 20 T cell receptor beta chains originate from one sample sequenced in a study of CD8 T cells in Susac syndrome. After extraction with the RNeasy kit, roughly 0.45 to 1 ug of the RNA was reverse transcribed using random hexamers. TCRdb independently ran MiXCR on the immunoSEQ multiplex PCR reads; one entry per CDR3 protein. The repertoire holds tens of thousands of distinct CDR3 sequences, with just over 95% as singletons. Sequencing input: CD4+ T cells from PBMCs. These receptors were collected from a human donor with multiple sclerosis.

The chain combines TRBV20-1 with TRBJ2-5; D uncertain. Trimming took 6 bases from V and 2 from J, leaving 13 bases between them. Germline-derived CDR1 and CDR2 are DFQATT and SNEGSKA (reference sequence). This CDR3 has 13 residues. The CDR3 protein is CSAPKGGQETQYF. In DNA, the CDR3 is TGCAGTGCCCCAAAGGGTGGGCAAGAGACCCAGTACTTC.

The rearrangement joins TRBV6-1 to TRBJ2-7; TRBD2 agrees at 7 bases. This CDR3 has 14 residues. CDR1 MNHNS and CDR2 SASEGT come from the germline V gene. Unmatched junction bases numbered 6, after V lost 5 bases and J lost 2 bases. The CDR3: CASSQRGKAYEQYF. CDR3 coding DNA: TGTGCCAGCAGTCAGCGGGGTAAGGCCTACGAGCAGTACTTC.

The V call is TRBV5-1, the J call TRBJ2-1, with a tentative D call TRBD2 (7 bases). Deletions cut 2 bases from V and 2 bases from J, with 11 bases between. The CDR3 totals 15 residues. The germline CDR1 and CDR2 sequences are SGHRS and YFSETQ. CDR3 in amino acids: CASSFGGPAYNEQFF. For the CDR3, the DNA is TGCGCCAGCAGCTTCGGGGGGCCGGCCTACAATGAGCAGTTCTTC.

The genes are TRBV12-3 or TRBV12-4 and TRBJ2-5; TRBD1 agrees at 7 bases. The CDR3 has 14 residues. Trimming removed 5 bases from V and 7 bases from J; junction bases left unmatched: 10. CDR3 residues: CASSPGTAGGTQYF. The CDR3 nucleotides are TGTGCCAGCAGTCCGGGGACAGCCGGCGGGACCCAGTACTTC.

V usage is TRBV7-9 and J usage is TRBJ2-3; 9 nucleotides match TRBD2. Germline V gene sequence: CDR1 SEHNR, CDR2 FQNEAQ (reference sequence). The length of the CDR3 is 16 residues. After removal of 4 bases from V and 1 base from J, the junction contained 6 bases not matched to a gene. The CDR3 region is CASSSIIAGGTDTQYF. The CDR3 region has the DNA TGTGCCAGCAGCTCGATAATAGCGGGGGGCACAGATACGCAGTATTTT.

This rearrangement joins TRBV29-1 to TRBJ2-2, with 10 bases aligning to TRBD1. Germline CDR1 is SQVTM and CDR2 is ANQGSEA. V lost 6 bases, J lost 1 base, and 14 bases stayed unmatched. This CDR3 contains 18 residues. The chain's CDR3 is CSVKGDRGSKLNTGELFF. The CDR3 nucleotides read TGCAGCGTCAAAGGGGACAGGGGTTCCAAATTGAACACCGGGGAGCTGTTTTTT.

The CDR3 DNA sequence: TGCAGCGTTGAGGCAGGGTCTGGGGCCAACGTCCTGACTTTC. It encodes CSVEAGSGANVLTF. The chain has TRBV29-1 and TRBJ2-6; a weak D match, TRBD1 (5 bases). The CDR3 spans 14 residues. Trimming removed 3 bases at V and 1 base at J, with 7 bases between. From germline, CDR1 is SQVTM and CDR2 ANQGSEA.

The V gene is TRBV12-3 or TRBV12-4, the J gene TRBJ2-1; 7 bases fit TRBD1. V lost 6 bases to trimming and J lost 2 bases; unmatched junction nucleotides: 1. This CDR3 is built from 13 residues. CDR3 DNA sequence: TGTGCCAGCAGGCAGGGGGCCTACAATGAGCAGTTCTTC. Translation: CASRQGAYNEQFF.

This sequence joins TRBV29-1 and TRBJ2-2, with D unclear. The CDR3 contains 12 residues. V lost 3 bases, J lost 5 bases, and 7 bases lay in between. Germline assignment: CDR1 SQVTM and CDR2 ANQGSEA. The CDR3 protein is CSVEGKTGELFF. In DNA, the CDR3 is TGCAGCGTTGAGGGGAAAACCGGGGAGCTGTTTTTT.

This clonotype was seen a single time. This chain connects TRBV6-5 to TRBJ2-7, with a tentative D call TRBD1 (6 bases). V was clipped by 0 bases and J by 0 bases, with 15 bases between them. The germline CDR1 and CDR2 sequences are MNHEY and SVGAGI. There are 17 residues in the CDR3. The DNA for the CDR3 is TGTGCCAGCAGTTACTCCCCCTTGGGGGCGACCTCCTACGAGCAGTACTTC. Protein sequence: CASSYSPLGATSYEQYF.

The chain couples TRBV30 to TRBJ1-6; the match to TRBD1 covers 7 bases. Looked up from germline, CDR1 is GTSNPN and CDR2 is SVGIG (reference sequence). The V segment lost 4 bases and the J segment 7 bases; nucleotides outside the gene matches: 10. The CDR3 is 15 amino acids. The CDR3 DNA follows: TGTGCCTGGACCACTAACAGGGGAAAGAATTCACCCCTCCACTTT. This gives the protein CAWTTNRGKNSPLHF. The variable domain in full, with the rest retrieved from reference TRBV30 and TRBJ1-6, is SQTIHQWPATLVQPVGSPLSLECTVEGTSNPNLYWYRQAAGRGLQLLFYSVGIGQISSEVPQNLSASRPQDRQFILSSKKLLLSDSGFYLCAWTTNRGKNSPLHFGNGTRLTVT.

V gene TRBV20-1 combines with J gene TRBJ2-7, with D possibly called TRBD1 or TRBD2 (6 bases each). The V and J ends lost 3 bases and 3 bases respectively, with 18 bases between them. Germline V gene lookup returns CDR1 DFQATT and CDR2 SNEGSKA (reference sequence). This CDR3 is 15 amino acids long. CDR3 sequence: CSARDREGGGYEQYF. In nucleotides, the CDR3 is TGCAGTGCTAGGGACCGAGAGGGGGGTGGCTACGAGCAGTACTTC.

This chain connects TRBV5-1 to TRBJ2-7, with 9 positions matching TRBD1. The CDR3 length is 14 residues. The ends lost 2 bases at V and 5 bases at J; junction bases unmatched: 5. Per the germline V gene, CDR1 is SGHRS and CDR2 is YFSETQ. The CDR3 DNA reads TGCGCCAGCAGCTTCGGACAGGGGATCCACGAGCAGTACTTC. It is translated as CASSFGQGIHEQYF.

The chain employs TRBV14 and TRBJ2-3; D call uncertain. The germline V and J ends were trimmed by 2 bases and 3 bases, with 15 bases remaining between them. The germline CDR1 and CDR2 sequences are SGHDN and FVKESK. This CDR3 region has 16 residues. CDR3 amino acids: CASSQSLTSQTDTQYF. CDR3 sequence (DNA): TGTGCCAGCAGCCAATCCTTGACGAGTCAGACAGATACGCAGTATTTT.

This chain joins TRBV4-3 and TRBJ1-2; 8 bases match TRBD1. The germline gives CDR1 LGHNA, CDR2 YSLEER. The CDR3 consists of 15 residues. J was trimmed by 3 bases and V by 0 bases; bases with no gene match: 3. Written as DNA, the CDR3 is TGCGCCAGCAGCCAAGAGACAGGGGTAGACTATGGCTACACCTTC. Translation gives CASSQETGVDYGYTF.

The chain's CDR3 is CASSPDRDRSSEQYF. The DNA of the CDR3 is TGTGCCAGCAGCCCTGATAGAGACAGGTCTTCCGAGCAGTACTTC. The chain couples TRBV5-4 to TRBJ2-7, with D possibly matching TRBD1 (6 bases). The germline V gene encodes CDR1 SGHNT and CDR2 YYREEE (reference sequence). The CDR3 is 15 amino acids. The V gene lost 4 bases and the J gene lost 6 bases, with 20 bases spanning the gap.

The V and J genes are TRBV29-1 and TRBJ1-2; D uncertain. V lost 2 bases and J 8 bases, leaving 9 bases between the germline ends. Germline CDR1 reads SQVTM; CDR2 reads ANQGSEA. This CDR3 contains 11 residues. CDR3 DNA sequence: TGCAGCGTTGAATCTTTCTCCGGCTACACCTTC. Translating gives CSVESFSGYTF.

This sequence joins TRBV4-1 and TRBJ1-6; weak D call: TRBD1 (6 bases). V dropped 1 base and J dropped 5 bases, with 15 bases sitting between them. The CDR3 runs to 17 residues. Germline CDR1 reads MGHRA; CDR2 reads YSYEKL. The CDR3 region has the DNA TGCGCCAGCAGCCAAGTAGGACAGAGGGTCAATAATTCACCCCTCCACTTT. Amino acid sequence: CASSQVGQRVNNSPLHF.

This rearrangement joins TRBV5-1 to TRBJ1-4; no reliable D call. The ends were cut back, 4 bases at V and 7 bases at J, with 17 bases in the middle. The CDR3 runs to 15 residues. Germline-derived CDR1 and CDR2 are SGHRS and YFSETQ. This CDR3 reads CASSLGPDPLEKLFF. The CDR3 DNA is TGCGCCAGCAGCCTCGGCCCCGACCCCCTTGAAAAACTGTTTTTT. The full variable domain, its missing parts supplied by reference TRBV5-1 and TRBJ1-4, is KAGVTQTPRYLIKTRGQQVTLSCSPISGHRSVSWYQQTPGQGLQFLFEYFSETQRNKGNFPGRFSGRQFSNSRSEMNVSTLELGDSALYLCASSLGPDPLEKLFFGSGTQLSVL.

The CDR3 here is CASTGDSGNTIYF. The CDR3, as DNA: TGTGCCTCGACAGGGGACTCTGGAAACACCATATATTTT. The chain joins TRBV30 to TRBJ1-3; TRBD1 agrees at 8 bases. There are 13 residues in the CDR3. After removal of 7 bases from V and 0 bases from J, the junction contained 2 bases not matched to a gene. CDR1 is GTSNPN, CDR2 SVGIG, per germline (reference sequence).